Listed below are T cell receptor beta chains from one sample, sequenced in a study of blood T cells in healthy people across ages. TCRdb independently ran MiXCR on the 5' RACE reads; one entry per CDR3 protein. The sample records hundreds of thousands of distinct CDR3 sequences, less than 60% being singletons. Sequencing was carried out using blood. These receptors were collected from an elderly man in good health. CDR3s include the opening cysteine and the closing phenylalanine or tryptophan. The D gene is left open where the match is weak. Size values are once, few and many counts, or a class for expanded clones, and some rows have none.

TRBJ1-2,-,-,TRBV11-2,CASSFTGTNYGYTF,TGTGCCAGCAGCTTTACAGGGACCAACTATGGCTACACCTTC
TRBJ2-7,many,TRBD1,TRBV6-6,CASNRLGQVDPEQYF,TGTGCCAGCAATCGTCTGGGACAGGTCGATCCCGAGCAGTACTTC
TRBJ2-1,once,TRBD2,TRBV20-1,CSAWDGLVSYNEQFF,TGCAGTGCTTGGGATGGACTAGTCTCCTACAATGAGCAGTTCTTC
TRBJ1-5,-,-,TRBV7-9,CASSHLGNQPQHF,TGTGCCAGCAGTCACCTCGGCAATCAGCCCCAGCATTTT
TRBJ1-1,-,-,TRBV4-3,CASSQDGVTEAFF,TGCGCCAGCAGCCAAGATGGGGTTACTGAAGCTTTCTTT
TRBJ1-6,-,-,TRBV5-1,CASSTGTSGSPLHF,TGCGCCAGCAGTACCGGGACTTCGGGGTCACCCCTCCACTTT
TRBJ2-1,once,TRBD1,TRBV5-1,CASDQTGSSYNEQFF,TGCGCCAGCGACCAGACAGGGAGCTCCTACAATGAGCAGTTCTTC
TRBJ2-5,-,-,TRBV21-1,CASSLRLAQYF,TGTGCCAGCAGCCTACGTTTGGCCCAGTACTTC
TRBJ2-1,-,TRBD1,TRBV4-1,CASSQVDRVGNEQFF,TGCGCCAGCAGCCAAGTCGACAGGGTGGGCAATGAGCAGTTCTTC
TRBJ2-5,-,-,TRBV29-1,CSVDSEGRGGETQYF,TGCAGCGTTGACTCCGAGGGCAGGGGAGGAGAGACCCAGTACTTC
TRBJ2-5,-,TRBD2,TRBV3-1,CASSRQSGEETQYF,TGTGCCAGCAGCCGCCAGAGCGGGGAAGAGACCCAGTACTTC
TRBJ2-5,-,TRBD2,TRBV29-1,CSVGRGGGSWETQYF,TGCAGCGTTGGCCGTGGCGGGGGAAGTTGGGAGACCCAGTACTTC
TRBJ1-5,few,-,TRBV4-1,CASSRFYSNQPQHF,TGCGCCAGCAGCCGATTTTATAGCAATCAGCCCCAGCATTTT
TRBJ2-7,-,-,TRBV21-1,CASSNLAGGPTYEQYF,TGTGCCAGCAGCAACCTAGCGGGGGGGCCAACCTACGAGCAGTACTTC
TRBJ2-7,-,TRBD1,TRBV7-2,CASSFDRESYEQYF,TGTGCCAGCAGCTTCGACAGGGAGAGCTACGAGCAGTACTTC
TRBJ1-2,few,-,TRBV25-1,CASSPGVDYGYTF,TGTGCCAGTTCCCCAGGGGTGGACTATGGCTACACCTTC
TRBJ2-1,-,TRBD2,TRBV6-2/TRBV6-3,CASSYSWTSGNNEQFF,TGTGCCAGCAGTTACTCGTGGACTAGCGGGAACAATGAGCAGTTCTTC
TRBJ2-7,few,-,TRBV3-1,CASSQDKGGLYEQYF,TGTGCCAGCAGCCAAGATAAGGGAGGACTTTACGAGCAGTACTTC
TRBJ2-1,-,-,TRBV20-1,CSAVPREPSYNEQFF,TGCAGTGCAGTCCCGAGGGAGCCCTCCTACAATGAGCAGTTCTTC
TRBJ2-7,-,-,TRBV5-1,CASSLDGSRREQYF,TGCGCCAGCAGCTTGGACGGATCCAGGCGCGAGCAGTACTTC
TRBJ1-6,-,TRBD1,TRBV9,CASSGQGVYNSPLHF,TGTGCCAGCAGCGGACAGGGGGTTTATAATTCACCCCTCCACTTT
TRBJ1-4,-,-,TRBV28,CASSGPGTSTNEKLFF,TGTGCCAGCAGTGGACCCGGGACGTCCACTAATGAAAAACTGTTTTTT